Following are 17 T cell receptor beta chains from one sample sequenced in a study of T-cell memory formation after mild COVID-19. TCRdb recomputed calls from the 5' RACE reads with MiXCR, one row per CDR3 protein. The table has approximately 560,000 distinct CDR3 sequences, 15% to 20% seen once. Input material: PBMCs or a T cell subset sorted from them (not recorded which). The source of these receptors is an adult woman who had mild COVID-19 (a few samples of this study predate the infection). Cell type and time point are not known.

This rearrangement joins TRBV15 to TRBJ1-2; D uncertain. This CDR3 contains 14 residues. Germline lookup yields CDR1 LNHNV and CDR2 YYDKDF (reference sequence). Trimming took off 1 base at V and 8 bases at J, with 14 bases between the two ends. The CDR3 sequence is CATSRGGGFGGYTF. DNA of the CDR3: TGTGCCACCAGCAGAGGGGGAGGTTTCGGAGGCTACACCTTC.

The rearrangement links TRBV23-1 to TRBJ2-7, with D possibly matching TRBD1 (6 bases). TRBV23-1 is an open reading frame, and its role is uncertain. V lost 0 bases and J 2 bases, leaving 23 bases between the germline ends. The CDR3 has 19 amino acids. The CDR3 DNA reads TGCGCCAGCAGTCAATCGGCAGCCTCCGGACAGAAGAAAACCTACGAGCAGTACTTC. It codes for CASSQSAASGQKKTYEQYF.

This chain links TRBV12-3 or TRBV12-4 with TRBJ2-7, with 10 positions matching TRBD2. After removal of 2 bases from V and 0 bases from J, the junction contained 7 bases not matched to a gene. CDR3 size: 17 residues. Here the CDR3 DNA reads TGTGCCAGCAGTTTATATGCTAGCGGGGGTTTCTCCTACGAGCAGTACTTC. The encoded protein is CASSLYASGGFSYEQYF.

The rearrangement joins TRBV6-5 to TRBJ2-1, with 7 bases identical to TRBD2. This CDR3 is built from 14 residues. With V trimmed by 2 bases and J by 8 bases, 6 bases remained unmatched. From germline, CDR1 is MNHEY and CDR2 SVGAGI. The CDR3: CASSYGGSSDEQFF. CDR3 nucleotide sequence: TGTGCCAGCAGTTACGGCGGGAGCAGCGATGAGCAGTTCTTC.

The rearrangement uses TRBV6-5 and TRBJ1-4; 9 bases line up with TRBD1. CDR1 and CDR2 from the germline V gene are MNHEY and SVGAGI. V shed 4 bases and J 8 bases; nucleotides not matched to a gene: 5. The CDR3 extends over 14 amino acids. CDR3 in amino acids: CASSWGQGREKLFF. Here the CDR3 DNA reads TGTGCCAGCAGTTGGGGACAGGGCCGGGAAAAACTGTTTTTT.

This chain's CDR3 is CASSPGGVSDGYTF. Here the CDR3 DNA reads TGCGCCAGCAGCCCGGGCGGCGTCTCGGATGGCTACACCTTC. The rearrangement links TRBV5-1 to TRBJ1-2; D remains ambiguous. This CDR3 contains 14 residues. V was pared by 4 bases and J by 6 bases, with 16 bases between. The germline gives CDR1 SGHRS, CDR2 YFSETQ.

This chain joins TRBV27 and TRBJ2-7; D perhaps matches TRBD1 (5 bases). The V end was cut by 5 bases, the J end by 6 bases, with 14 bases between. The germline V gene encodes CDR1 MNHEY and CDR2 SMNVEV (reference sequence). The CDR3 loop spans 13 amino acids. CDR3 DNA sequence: TGTGCCAGCAGTCAGGGTTCCCCTACCGAGCAGTACTTC. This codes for CASSQGSPTEQYF.

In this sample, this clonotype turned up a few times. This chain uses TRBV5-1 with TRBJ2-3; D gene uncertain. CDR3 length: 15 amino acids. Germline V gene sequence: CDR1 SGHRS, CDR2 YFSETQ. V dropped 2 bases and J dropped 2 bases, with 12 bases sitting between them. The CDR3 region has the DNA TGCGCCAGCAGCTTCAATGGGCAGCCCACAGATACGCAGTATTTT. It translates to CASSFNGQPTDTQYF.

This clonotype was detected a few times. The CDR3 nucleotides read TGTGCCAGCAGTTTAATCCTAGCGGGAGGGCGAAATGAGCAGTTCTTC. Amino acid sequence: CASSLILAGGRNEQFF. The genes are TRBV12-3 or TRBV12-4 and TRBJ2-1, with 12 bases aligning to TRBD2. Trimming cost V 2 bases and J 7 bases; bases outside gene matches: 6. This CDR3 contains 16 residues.

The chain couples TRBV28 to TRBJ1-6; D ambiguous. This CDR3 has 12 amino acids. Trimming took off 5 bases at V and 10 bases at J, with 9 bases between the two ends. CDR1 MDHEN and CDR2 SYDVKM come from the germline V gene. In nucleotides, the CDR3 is TGTGCCAGCAGTGCTTACAGCTCACCCCTCCACTTT. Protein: CASSAYSSPLHF.

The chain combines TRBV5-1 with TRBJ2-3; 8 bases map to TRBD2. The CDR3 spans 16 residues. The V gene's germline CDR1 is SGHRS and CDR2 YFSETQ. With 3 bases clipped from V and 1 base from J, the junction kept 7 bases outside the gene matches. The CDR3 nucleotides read TGCGCCAGCAGCTCCACTGGACTAGCTGGCACAGATACGCAGTATTTT. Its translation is CASSSTGLAGTDTQYF.

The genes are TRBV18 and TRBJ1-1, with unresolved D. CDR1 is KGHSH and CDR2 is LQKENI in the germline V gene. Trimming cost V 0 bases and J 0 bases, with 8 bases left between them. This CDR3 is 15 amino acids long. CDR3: CASSPPGNMNTEAFF. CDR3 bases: TGTGCCAGCTCACCACCGGGGAATATGAACACTGAAGCTTTCTTT.

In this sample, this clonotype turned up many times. The CDR3 DNA sequence: TGTGCCAGCAGCCCCGGGACAAACTATGGCTACACCTTC. Translation: CASSPGTNYGYTF. The V gene is TRBV6-5, the J gene TRBJ1-2; weak D call: TRBD1 (6 bases). Deletions cut 6 bases from V and 2 bases from J, with 10 bases between. Germline CDR1 MNHEY, CDR2 SVGAGI. The CDR3 runs to 13 residues.

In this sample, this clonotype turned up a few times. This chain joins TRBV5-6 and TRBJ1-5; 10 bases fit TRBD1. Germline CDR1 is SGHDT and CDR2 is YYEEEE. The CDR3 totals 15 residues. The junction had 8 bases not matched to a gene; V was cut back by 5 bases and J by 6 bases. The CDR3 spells CASSRDRGLSQPQHF. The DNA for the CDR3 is TGTGCCAGCAGTCGAGACAGGGGGCTAAGTCAGCCCCAGCATTTT.

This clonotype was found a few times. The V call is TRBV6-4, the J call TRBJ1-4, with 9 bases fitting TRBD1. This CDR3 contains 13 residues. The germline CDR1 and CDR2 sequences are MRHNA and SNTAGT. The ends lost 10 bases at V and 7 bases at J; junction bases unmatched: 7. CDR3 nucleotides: TGTGCCACTCTGGACAGGGGCATTGAAAAACTGTTTTTT. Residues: CATLDRGIEKLFF.

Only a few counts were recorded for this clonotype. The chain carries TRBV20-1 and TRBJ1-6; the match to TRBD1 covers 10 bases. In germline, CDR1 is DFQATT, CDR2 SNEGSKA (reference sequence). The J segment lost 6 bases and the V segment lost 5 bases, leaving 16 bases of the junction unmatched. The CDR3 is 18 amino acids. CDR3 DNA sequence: TGCAGTGCTGTCCCCCGGGACAGGGGCCTTTATTTTAATTCACCCCTCCACTTT. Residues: CSAVPRDRGLYFNSPLHF.

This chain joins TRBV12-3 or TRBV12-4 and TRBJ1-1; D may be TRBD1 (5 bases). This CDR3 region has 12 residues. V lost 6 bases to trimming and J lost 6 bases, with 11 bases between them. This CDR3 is CASRRGLAEAFF. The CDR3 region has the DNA TGTGCCAGCAGAAGGGGATTGGCTGAAGCTTTCTTT.